This passage covers 6 T cell receptor beta chains from one sample sequenced in a study of shared clonotypes between healthy human individuals. Data came from immunoSEQ multiplex PCR; TCRdb stores just in-frame clones and leaves some out. The sample carries around 450,000 clones, about four fifths recorded once. Sample: PBMCs. The receptors here all came from a woman aged 40 to 50 in good health. Some clones in this sample may be carry-over from other donors' samples.

The genes are TRBV5-5 and TRBJ1-1; tentative D call: TRBD1 (6 bases). Per the germline V gene, CDR1 is SGHKS and CDR2 is YYEKEE (reference sequence). Trimming pared 4 bases from V and 1 base from J, leaving 11 bases between. The CDR3 is made up of 14 amino acids. CDR3 nucleotides: TGTGCCAGCAGCCTCGGACAGAAGAACACTGAAGCTTTCTTT. Its translation: CASSLGQKNTEAFF.

The chain joins TRBV30 to TRBJ1-5; D is unclear. The CDR3 consists of 12 residues. Looked up from germline, CDR1 is GTSNPN and CDR2 is SVGIG (reference sequence). Between the trimmed V and J ends, which lost 3 bases and 3 bases, there was a span of 6 bases. The chain's CDR3 is CAWSPTNQPQHF. In DNA form, the CDR3 reads TGTGCCTGGAGCCCCACCAATCAGCCCCAGCATTTT. The entire variable domain, with the rest obtained from reference TRBV30 and TRBJ1-5, is as follows: SQTIHQWPATLVQPVGSPLSLECTVEGTSNPNLYWYRQAAGRGLQLLFYSVGIGQISSEVPQNLSASRPQDRQFILSSKKLLLSDSGFYLCAWSPTNQPQHFGDGTRLSIL.

The chain links TRBV7-3 to TRBJ2-5; TRBD2 is a possible D gene (6 bases). Per germline, CDR1 SGHTA and CDR2 FQGTGA. The CDR3 covers 15 residues. V lost 4 bases and J lost 4, with 16 bases in between. The CDR3 DNA sequence: TGTGCCAGCAGCTCTCTAGGAAGGGGAGGAGAGACCCAGTACTTC. Protein sequence: CASSSLGRGGETQYF. The full variable domain, in which reference TRBV7-3 and TRBJ2-5 provide the parts outside the CDR3, is GAGVSQTPSNKVTEKGKYVELRCDPISGHTALYWYRQSLGQGPEFLIYFQGTGAADDSGLPNDRFFAVRPEGSVSTLKIQRTERGDSAVYLCASSSLGRGGETQYFGPGTRLLVL.

This clone was found once. The same CDR3 arises from other DNA sequences in this sample as well. CDR3 loop: CASSLGGHYEQYF. CDR3 sequence (DNA): TGTGCCAGCAGCCTCGGGGGGCACTACGAGCAGTACTTC. The V and J genes are TRBV11-2 and TRBJ2-7, with a tentative D call TRBD2 (7 bases). Germline V CDR1 and CDR2: SGHAT, FQNNGV. This CDR3 region has 13 residues. Trimming took off 5 bases at V and 3 bases at J, with 11 bases between the two ends.

V usage is TRBV7-2 and J usage is TRBJ2-1; D is tentatively TRBD1 or TRBD2 (6 bases each). Germline CDR1 and CDR2: SGHTA and FQGNSA. The length of the CDR3 is 16 residues. V shed 10 bases and J shed 1 base, with 20 bases lying between them. In nucleotides, the CDR3 is TGTGCCACCAAACCCGGAGGGGGAGGATCCTACAATGAGCAGTTCTTC. Amino acids: CATKPGGGGSYNEQFF. Supplemented by reference TRBV7-2 and TRBJ2-1, the full variable domain reads GAGVSQSPSNKVTEKGKDVELRCDPISGHTALYWYRQSLGQGLEFLIYFQGNSAPDKSGLPSDRFSAERTGGSVSTLTIQRTQQEDSAVYLCATKPGGGGSYNEQFFGPGTRLTVL.

This clone has only a few counts. The chain combines TRBV28 with TRBJ1-6, with 8 bases identical to TRBD1. Germline V CDR1 and CDR2: MDHEN, SYDVKM. CDR3 size: 15 residues. V lost 5 bases, J lost 10 bases, and 10 bases stayed unmatched. CDR3 DNA sequence: TGTGCCAGCAGTCCACTGGACAGGGATGGGTCACCCCTCCACTTT. Its translation is CASSPLDRDGSPLHF.